This passage covers 15 T cell receptor beta chains from one sample sequenced in a study of T cell responses to AZD1222 COVID-19 vaccine. Only in-frame clones appear in the TCRdb table, and some are missing; sequencing was by immunoSEQ multiplex PCR. This table has 140,000 to 150,000 clones, 90% to 95% appearing once. Sequences were derived from peripheral blood, sampled on day 0 of AZD1222 vaccination. The source is an adult in good health.

The gene calls are TRBV19 and TRBJ2-1, with 14 bases lining up with TRBD2. The germline V gene has CDR1 LNHDA and CDR2 SQIVND (reference sequence). The V segment lost 8 bases and the J segment 7 bases; nucleotides outside the gene matches: 7. The CDR3 has 15 amino acids. CDR3 residues: CASSPGTSGSNEQFF. The DNA for the CDR3 is TGTGCCAGTTCACCCGGGACTAGCGGGAGTAATGAGCAGTTCTTC.

This chain links TRBV24-1 with TRBJ2-1; D ambiguous. The CDR3 spans 12 residues. V was shortened by 7 bases and J by 10 bases, with 13 bases between the two germline ends. Germline values: CDR1 KGHDR, CDR2 SFDVKD. The CDR3, as DNA: TGTGCCACCAGAGACAACCGGAAGGAGCAGTTCTTC. Protein: CATRDNRKEQFF.

The genes are TRBV13 and TRBJ2-1, with TRBD1 as a possible D gene (5 bases). CDR3 length: 13 amino acids. V shed 1 base and J shed 7 bases, with 8 bases lying between them. CDR1 PRHDT and CDR2 FYEKMQ come from the germline V gene (reference sequence). CDR3 sequence: CASSLVTGNEQFF. CDR3 nucleotide sequence: TGTGCCAGCAGCTTAGTTACAGGAAATGAGCAGTTCTTC. The full variable domain, rest sourced from reference TRBV13 and TRBJ2-1, is AAGVIQSPRHLIKEKRETATLKCYPIPRHDTVYWYQQGPGQDPQFLISFYEKMQSDKGSIPDRFSAQQFSDYHSELNMSSLELGDSALYFCASSLVTGNEQFFGPGTRLTVL.

The chain uses TRBV7-6 and TRBJ1-6; D gene unclear. V dropped 2 bases and J dropped 8 bases, with 7 bases sitting between them. The CDR3 has 13 amino acids. Germline CDR1 reads SGHVS; CDR2 reads FNYEAQ. The CDR3 spells CASSLIADSPLHF. Written as DNA, the CDR3 is TGTGCCAGCAGCTTAATCGCGGATTCACCCCTCCACTTT.

CDR3 in amino acids: CASSLGADFPNTEAFF. The CDR3 DNA reads as TGTGCCAGCAGCTTGGGTGCAGACTTTCCGAACACTGAAGCTTTCTTT. The J gene is TRBJ1-1, the V gene TRBV7-9; D is unresolved. This CDR3 comprises 16 residues. The germline V and J ends were trimmed by 3 bases and 1 base, with 15 bases remaining between them. CDR1 is SEHNR and CDR2 is FQNEAQ in the germline V gene (reference sequence).

The chain uses TRBV13 and TRBJ2-7; weak D call: TRBD1 (6 bases). With 2 bases removed from V and 6 bases from J, the gap between germline ends came to 11 bases. CDR1 is PRHDT, CDR2 FYEKMQ, per germline (reference sequence). The CDR3 extends over 13 amino acids. CDR3 protein: CASSLLGAPEQYF. CDR3 sequence (DNA): TGTGCCAGCAGCTTACTGGGGGCTCCCGAGCAGTACTTC.

The J gene is TRBJ2-7, the V gene TRBV28; 8 bases agree with TRBD1. The J segment lost 6 bases and the V segment lost 4 bases, leaving 11 bases of the junction unmatched. The CDR3 has 15 residues. CDR1 is MDHEN, CDR2 SYDVKM, per germline. CDR3 bases: TGTGCCAGCAGTTCGCCCGGGACAGGCGCGGGCGAGCAGTACTTC. It yields the protein CASSSPGTGAGEQYF.

V gene TRBV5-1 combines with J gene TRBJ2-5; 8 bases match TRBD2. This CDR3 is 14 amino acids long. Germline V lookup: CDR1 SGHRS, CDR2 YFSETQ. J lost 5 bases, V lost 4 bases, and 7 bases had no gene match. The CDR3 sequence is CASSTLSGGETQYF. The CDR3, as DNA: TGCGCCAGCAGCACCCTGTCGGGGGGGGAGACCCAGTACTTC.

This clone occurred a few times. The genes are TRBV7-6 and TRBJ1-1; D is perhaps TRBD1 (6 bases). This CDR3 region has 15 residues. V lost 0 bases, J lost 3 bases, and 11 bases lay in between. CDR1 and CDR2 from the germline V gene are SGHVS and FNYEAQ. DNA for the CDR3: TGTGCCAGCAGCTTAGCGTTTGGGGGGCACACTGAAGCTTTCTTT. Encoded protein: CASSLAFGGHTEAFF.

This clone appeared once. This sequence joins TRBV19 and TRBJ2-1; D perhaps matches TRBD2 (5 bases). CDR3 size: 14 residues. Germline V gene sequence: CDR1 LNHDA, CDR2 SQIVND (reference sequence). V dropped 8 bases and J dropped 0 bases, with 11 bases sitting between them. CDR3 coding DNA: TGTGCCAGTCGGGATCCGAGCTCCTACAATGAGCAGTTCTTC. This encodes CASRDPSSYNEQFF.

This clone appeared a single time. The J gene is TRBJ2-3, the V gene TRBV7-2; the match to TRBD2 covers 16 bases. The CDR3 has 18 residues. CDR1 and CDR2 from the germline V gene are SGHTA and FQGNSA. V shed 6 bases, J shed 5 bases, and the junction held 11 bases outside the gene matches. The CDR3 sequence is CASSSYGTSGGALDTQYF. The CDR3 region has the DNA TGTGCCAGCAGTTCATACGGGACTAGCGGGGGGGCCTTAGATACGCAGTATTTT.

The rearrangement links TRBV6-4 to TRBJ2-1; 8 bases fit TRBD2. The CDR3 runs 17 residues. V dropped 5 bases and J dropped 3; count of bases not matched to a gene: 12. Germline CDR1 is MRHNA and CDR2 is SNTAGT. Written as DNA, the CDR3 is TGTGCCAGCAGTCCACGGGGGGGAGGTGATATCTACAATGAGCAGTTCTTC. Encoded protein: CASSPRGGGDIYNEQFF.

CDR3 DNA: TGCGCCAGCAGCCATTCTAGCGGGGGGATGAACAATGAGCAGTTCTTC. Protein product: CASSHSSGGMNNEQFF. The gene calls are TRBV4-1 and TRBJ2-1; the match to TRBD2 covers 11 bases. This CDR3 has 16 residues. V lost 3 bases to trimming and J lost 5 bases; unmatched junction nucleotides: 6. The germline V gene encodes CDR1 MGHRA and CDR2 YSYEKL.

This chain connects TRBV7-9 to TRBJ1-3, with D possibly being TRBD1 (5 bases). The CDR3 is 15 residues long. V was shortened by 2 bases and J by 0 bases, with 8 bases between the two germline ends. CDR1 is SEHNR, CDR2 FQNEAQ, per germline (reference sequence). The CDR3 sequence: CASSLTGASGNTIYF. In DNA, the CDR3 is TGTGCCAGCAGCTTAACAGGAGCCTCTGGAAACACCATATATTTT.

The CDR3 DNA reads as TGTGCCAGCAGTCGGGGAAACAGGGGGCATGGCTACACCTTC. Translating it yields CASSRGNRGHGYTF. The chain uses TRBV27 and TRBJ1-2, with TRBD1 matching 9 bases. The germline CDR1 and CDR2 sequences are MNHEY and SMNVEV (reference sequence). V lost 5 bases to trimming and J lost 6 bases; unmatched junction nucleotides: 7. This CDR3 is 14 amino acids long.